The 11 T cell receptor beta chains below all came from one sample that was sequenced in a study of cytomegalovirus exposure and HLA in healthy donors. Only in-frame clones appear in the TCRdb table, and some are missing; sequencing was by immunoSEQ multiplex PCR. The sample shows about 220,000 clones, around 90% of them seen only once. Sequencing was done on a sample of PBMCs. All receptors come from a woman aged 18-29 years in good health and CMV-seronegative.

This clone was seen just once. Sequence at one end of the junction differs from germline and may be a read error. The V call is TRBV7-7, the J call TRBJ2-5; D may be TRBD2 (5 bases). The germline gives CDR1 SSHAT, CDR2 FNYEAQ (reference sequence). The CDR3 is 14 residues long. The CDR3 region has the DNA TGTGCTAGCAGTCTGAATGCGGGCGGCGAGACCCAGTACTTC. This codes for CASSLNAGGETQYF. The variable domain in full, with the rest retrieved from reference TRBV7-7 and TRBJ2-5, is GAGVSQSPRYKVTKRGQDVTLRCDPISSHATLYWYQQALGQGPEFLTYFNYEAQPDKSGLPSDRFSAERPEGSISTLTIQRTEQRDSAMYRCASSLNAGGETQYFGPGTRLLVL.

This chain uses TRBV2 with TRBJ2-7, with a weak D call TRBD1 (5 bases). The ends were cut back, 4 bases at V and 1 base at J, with 11 bases in the middle. The CDR3 runs to 14 residues. Germline V gene data show CDR1 as SNHLY and CDR2 as FYNNEI. The CDR3 nucleotides are TGTGCCAGCAGTGCCGCCGCAGGGTCCTACGAGCAGTACTTC. As protein: CASSAAAGSYEQYF.

This chain links TRBV2 with TRBJ2-7; D may be TRBD1 (6 bases). The CDR3 loop spans 14 amino acids. Germline assignment: CDR1 SNHLY and CDR2 FYNNEI. Trimming removed 7 bases at V and 2 bases at J, with 15 bases between. The CDR3 coding sequence is TGTGCCAGCACCCCTGGGGCAGGGGCCTACGAGCAGTACTTC. Residues: CASTPGAGAYEQYF.

V gene TRBV9 combines with J gene TRBJ2-1; possible D gene TRBD2, 5 bases. Looked up from germline, CDR1 is SGDLS and CDR2 is YYNGEE. Trimming removed 4 bases from V and 0 bases from J, with 14 bases in between. The CDR3 is made up of 16 amino acids. CDR3 protein: CASSPRGSASYNEQFF. The CDR3 DNA follows: TGTGCCAGCAGCCCTCGCGGTAGCGCCTCCTACAATGAGCAGTTCTTC.

DNA for the CDR3: TGTGCCAGCAGTCCGAAACGGACAGGGTACGAGCAGTACTTC. Translating it yields CASSPKRTGYEQYF. The chain employs TRBV27 and TRBJ2-7, with 8 bases that match TRBD1. CDR3 length equals 14 residues. CDR1 and CDR2 from the germline V gene are MNHEY and SMNVEV (reference sequence). V lost 5 bases, J lost 4 bases, and 7 bases stayed unmatched.

This clone was found once. The chain combines TRBV9 with TRBJ2-7; D might be TRBD2 (5 bases). The CDR3 is 15 residues long. Per germline, CDR1 SGDLS and CDR2 YYNGEE. Trimming took off 1 base at V and 2 bases at J, with 13 bases between the two ends. The CDR3 loop reads CASSVSPLAPYEQYF. The CDR3 DNA reads as TGTGCCAGCAGCGTAAGCCCCCTAGCCCCCTACGAGCAGTACTTC.

J is TRBJ1-1 and V is TRBV30; unclear D gene. Trimming stripped 3 bases from V and 4 bases from J, with 18 bases between. The length of the CDR3 is 15 residues. The germline CDR1 and CDR2 sequences are GTSNPN and SVGIG (reference sequence). CDR3 protein: CAWRAFDIPITEAFF. The CDR3 DNA is TGTGCCTGGAGGGCATTCGACATCCCGATCACTGAAGCTTTCTTT.

The rearrangement joins TRBV13 to TRBJ2-3; 9 nucleotides agree with TRBD2. Looked up from germline, CDR1 is PRHDT and CDR2 is FYEKMQ (reference sequence). The CDR3 extends over 16 amino acids. The ends lost 4 bases at V and 2 bases at J; junction bases unmatched: 7. The CDR3 coding sequence is TGTGCCAGCAGCTCCCGACTAGCGGACTTCACAGATACGCAGTATTTT. Amino acid sequence: CASSSRLADFTDTQYF.

J is TRBJ1-3 and V is TRBV28; the D is unclear. This CDR3 is built from 14 residues. Trimming cost V 2 bases and J 4 bases, with 9 bases left between them. CDR1 is MDHEN and CDR2 is SYDVKM in the germline V gene. The CDR3 here is CASSLGLRGNTIYF. The CDR3 region has the DNA TGTGCCAGCAGTTTAGGGCTGAGAGGAAACACCATATATTTT. Filled out from reference TRBV28 and TRBJ1-3, the complete variable domain reads DVKVTQSSRYLVKRTGEKVFLECVQDMDHENMFWYRQDPGLGLRLIYFSYDVKMKEKGDIPEGYSVSREKKERFSLILESASTNQTSMYLCASSLGLRGNTIYFGEGSWLTVV.

This clone was counted only a few times. The CDR3 DNA reads as TGTGCCAGCTCACCACTAAACACTGAAGCTTTCTTT. This translates into CASSPLNTEAFF. This sequence joins TRBV18 and TRBJ1-1; no firm D call. Germline assignment: CDR1 KGHSH and CDR2 LQKENI. V was trimmed by 1 base and J by 2 bases, leaving 2 bases between them. The CDR3 runs to 12 residues.

The chain uses TRBV28 and TRBJ1-1, with D possibly TRBD1 on 6 matching bases. V lost 3 bases and J lost 0, with 11 bases in between. The CDR3 has 15 residues. Germline CDR1 and CDR2: MDHEN and SYDVKM. This chain's CDR3 is CASSLSRDMNTEAFF. The CDR3, as DNA: TGTGCCAGCAGTTTGTCCAGGGACATGAACACTGAAGCTTTCTTT.